The 26 T cell receptor beta chains reported below all come from one sample, sequenced in a study of shared clonotypes between healthy human individuals. Data came from immunoSEQ multiplex PCR; TCRdb stores just in-frame clones and leaves some out. The sample yields around 1.6 million clones, about 98% seen once. The sequenced sample was naive CD4+ T cells sorted from blood. Subset indicated: CD45RA+ positively selected. The receptors shown here come from a man aged 25 to 40 in good health.

CDR3: CASSLGPRGSRETQYF. The CDR3 bases are TGTGCCAGCAGCTTAGGCCCCAGGGGGTCGCGGGAGACCCAGTACTTC. This chain uses TRBV7-6 with TRBJ2-5; the match to TRBD1 covers 7 bases. The CDR3 has 16 residues. Germline V gene data show CDR1 as SGHVS and CDR2 as FNYEAQ. V gave up 1 base and J gave up 5 bases; unmatched junction bases: 10.

The J gene is TRBJ2-5, the V gene TRBV14; 8 bases fit TRBD2. Per the germline V gene, CDR1 is SGHDN and CDR2 is FVKESK. With 0 bases clipped from V and 9 bases from J, the junction kept 3 bases outside the gene matches. The CDR3 loop spans 13 amino acids. The chain's CDR3 is CASSQDRAGAQYF. CDR3 DNA sequence: TGTGCCAGCAGCCAAGATAGAGCGGGAGCCCAGTACTTC.

This chain connects TRBV7-3 to TRBJ1-1; 8 bases align to TRBD1. Germline V CDR1 and CDR2: SGHTA, FQGTGA. The J segment lost 4 bases and the V segment lost 5 bases, leaving 3 bases of the junction unmatched. The CDR3 runs to 13 residues. In DNA, the CDR3 is TGTGCCAGCAGCCGAGGACAGGGCACTGAAGCTTTCTTT. This codes for CASSRGQGTEAFF.

CDR3 region: CASSVISGTTSGEQFF. CDR3 coding DNA: TGTGCCAGTAGTGTTATTAGCGGGACGACTTCTGGTGAGCAGTTCTTC. The V gene is TRBV19, the J gene TRBJ2-1; 8 positions match TRBD2. The CDR3 is made up of 16 amino acids. V was pared by 5 bases and J by 9 bases, with 15 bases of the junction left unmatched. Looked up from germline, CDR1 is LNHDA and CDR2 is SQIVND (reference sequence). Complete variable domain (other parts from reference TRBV19 and TRBJ2-1): DGGITQSPKYLFRKEGQNVTLSCEQNLNHDAMYWYRQDPGQGLRLIYYSQIVNDFQKGDIAEGYSVSREKKESFPLTVTSAQKNPTAFYLCASSVISGTTSGEQFFGPGTRLTVL.

Regarding this clone: Other DNA sequences in this sample translate to the same CDR3. The V gene is TRBV9, the J gene TRBJ1-5; 7 bases line up with TRBD1. This CDR3 spans 15 amino acids. Germline V gene data show CDR1 as SGDLS and CDR2 as YYNGEE. Germline trimming cut 0 bases from V and 3 bases from J; bases unmatched to any gene: 3. The CDR3 DNA is TGTGCCAGCAGCGTAGAAGGGGGCCTCAATCAGCCCCAGCATTTT. Its protein is CASSVEGGLNQPQHF.

DNA of the CDR3: TGTGCCAGCAGCCCCCGTGGGGGGCCCAATCAGCCCCAGCATTTT. Its translation is CASSPRGGPNQPQHF. V is TRBV11-2 and J is TRBJ1-5; D perhaps matches TRBD1 (6 bases). Trimming removed 5 bases at V and 3 bases at J, with 14 bases between. Per the germline V gene, CDR1 is SGHAT and CDR2 is FQNNGV. The CDR3 is 15 residues long.

The V call is TRBV10-2, the J call TRBJ2-7; no reliable D call. The CDR3 covers 11 residues. V was pared by 2 bases and J by 5 bases, with 4 bases between. Germline V gives CDR1 WSHSY, CDR2 SAAADI. The CDR3 here is CASSEMNEQYF. For the CDR3, the DNA is TGCGCCAGCAGTGAGATGAACGAGCAGTACTTC.

The genes are TRBV5-4 and TRBJ2-7; 9 bases are shared with TRBD1. The CDR3 covers 15 residues. Trimming took 5 bases from V and 7 from J; bases not matched to a gene: 13. Germline CDR1 SGHNT, CDR2 YYREEE (reference sequence). The CDR3 nucleotides read TGTGCCAGCAGTCGTCTACAGGGGGCAGATCTGGAGCAGTACTTC. Protein sequence: CASSRLQGADLEQYF. The full variable domain, its missing parts supplied by reference TRBV5-4 and TRBJ2-7, is ETGVTQSPTHLIKTRGQQVTLRCSSQSGHNTVSWYQQALGQGPQFIFQYYREEENGRGNFPPRFSGLQFPNYSSELNVNALELDDSALYLCASSRLQGADLEQYFGPGTRLTVT.

The chain is built from TRBV27 and TRBJ2-5; no clear D. The ends were cut back, 2 bases at V and 4 bases at J, with 8 bases in the middle. This CDR3 comprises 13 residues. CDR1 is MNHEY and CDR2 is SMNVEV in the germline V gene (reference sequence). The CDR3 reads CASSLQFRETQYF. The CDR3, as DNA: TGTGCCAGCAGTTTACAGTTCCGAGAGACCCAGTACTTC.

The chain joins TRBV9 to TRBJ2-5; D perhaps matches TRBD2 (6 bases). The CDR3 totals 16 residues. CDR1 and CDR2 (germline): SGDLS, YYNGEE. V was cut by 2 bases and J by 5 bases, with 19 bases left in between. CDR3 amino acids: CASSVGGRRGGETQYF. The DNA of the CDR3 is TGTGCCAGCAGCGTTGGGGGGAGGCGTGGAGGGGAGACCCAGTACTTC.

The chain is built from TRBV9 and TRBJ2-3, with 15 bases matching TRBD2. Germline V gene lookup returns CDR1 SGDLS and CDR2 YYNGEE. Trimming took 4 bases from V and 3 from J; bases not matched to a gene: 9. The CDR3 has 18 amino acids. CDR3 loop: CASSPMGLAGGRTDTQYF. CDR3 nucleotides: TGTGCCAGCAGCCCGATGGGACTAGCGGGAGGTAGAACAGATACGCAGTATTTT.

This rearrangement joins TRBV5-1 to TRBJ2-1, with 12 positions matching TRBD2. CDR1 is SGHRS, CDR2 YFSETQ, per germline. There are 16 residues in the CDR3. J lost 4 bases, V lost 5 bases, and 7 bases had no gene match. The CDR3 DNA follows: TGCGCCAGCAGGGAAACTCTAGCGGGAGGGTACAATGAGCAGTTCTTC. This sequence encodes CASRETLAGGYNEQFF.

The chain recombines TRBV28 with TRBJ1-1; D call uncertain. Trimming took 6 bases from V and 7 from J, leaving 15 bases between them. Per the germline V gene, CDR1 is MDHEN and CDR2 is SYDVKM. The CDR3 is 13 residues long. This CDR3 is CASSLPRAVEAFF. Written as DNA, the CDR3 is TGTGCCAGCAGCCTACCCCGGGCTGTTGAAGCTTTCTTT.

The rearrangement uses TRBV4-1 and TRBJ2-7, with D possibly TRBD2 on 6 matching bases. Germline CDR1 and CDR2: MGHRA and YSYEKL. CDR3 size: 16 residues. V dropped 0 bases and J dropped 1 base, with 13 bases sitting between them. In nucleotides, the CDR3 is TGCGCCAGCAGCCAAGATGGGGAGGATGGTTCCTACGAGCAGTACTTC. Protein: CASSQDGEDGSYEQYF.

With respect to this clone: No conserved phenylalanine or tryptophan is present at the end of the CDR3, so a read error is the likely explanation. It is unclear where the CDR3 begins or ends on the DNA, so no DNA is shown, and the CDR3 is as TCRdb lists it. This chain links TRBV7-9 with TRBJ1-1; the table's D call, TRBD1, was not checked against the DNA. The CDR3 region is 12 residues in length, termini included. Per germline, CDR1 SEHNR and CDR2 FQNEAQ (reference sequence). CDR3 residues: CASSFGQGSQDS.

This clone was seen just once. V is TRBV6-4 and J is TRBJ2-2, with D possibly being TRBD1 or TRBD2 (5 bases each). The germline V gene encodes CDR1 MRHNA and CDR2 SNTAGT. The CDR3 runs to 14 residues. V lost 2 bases, J lost 5 bases, and 9 bases lay in between. The CDR3 nucleotides read TGTGCCAGCAGTGACACAGGCGGGACCGGGGAGCTGTTTTTT. Protein product: CASSDTGGTGELFF.

This clone is a singleton in its sample. The same CDR3 also results from other DNA sequences found in this sample. The chain couples TRBV5-1 to TRBJ2-7; D is perhaps TRBD1 (5 bases). CDR1 is SGHRS, CDR2 YFSETQ, per germline. The V gene lost 0 bases and the J gene lost 2 bases, with 12 bases spanning the gap. The CDR3 has 15 amino acids. The CDR3 protein is CASSLGAGITYEQYF. The CDR3 DNA reads as TGCGCCAGCAGCTTGGGGGCAGGGATAACCTACGAGCAGTACTTC.

This chain links TRBV30 with TRBJ1-5, with D perhaps TRBD1 (6 bases). This CDR3 comprises 15 residues. Germline values: CDR1 GTSNPN, CDR2 SVGIG (reference sequence). V gave up 0 bases and J gave up 6 bases, with 15 bases separating them. The CDR3 region is CAWSVSGGEGQPQHF. The CDR3 region has the DNA TGTGCCTGGAGTGTGTCTGGGGGCGAGGGTCAGCCCCAGCATTTT.

The rearrangement links TRBV6-5 to TRBJ2-7; 9 nucleotides line up with TRBD2. Germline V CDR1 and CDR2: MNHEY, SVGAGI. Trimming removed 6 bases from V and 0 bases from J; junction bases left unmatched: 6. CDR3 length equals 15 residues. Written as DNA, the CDR3 is TGTGCCAGCAGACAGACTAGCGGAAGCTCCTACGAGCAGTACTTC. Protein product: CASRQTSGSSYEQYF.

The chain carries TRBV11-2 and TRBJ2-1; possibly TRBD1 for D (6 bases). This CDR3 spans 16 amino acids. The ends were cut back, 5 bases at V and 3 bases at J, with 17 bases in the middle. Germline V gene data show CDR1 as SGHAT and CDR2 as FQNNGV. CDR3 in amino acids: CASSPPGTIDYNEQFF. The CDR3 DNA is TGTGCCAGCAGCCCGCCCGGGACAATCGACTACAATGAGCAGTTCTTC.

This chain joins TRBV7-8 and TRBJ2-7; D call uncertain. The germline V and J ends were trimmed by 7 bases and 4 bases, with 14 bases remaining between them. Germline loops: CDR1 SGHVS, CDR2 FQNEAQ. The CDR3 has 13 amino acids. CDR3 loop: CASTFGVGYEQYF. The CDR3 DNA reads TGTGCCAGCACTTTTGGAGTTGGTTACGAGCAGTACTTC. The full variable domain, in which reference TRBV7-8 and TRBJ2-7 provide the parts outside the CDR3, is GAGVSQSPRYKVAKRGQDVALRCDPISGHVSLFWYQQALGQGPEFLTYFQNEAQLDKSGLPSDRFFAERPEGSVSTLKIQRTQQEDSAVYLCASTFGVGYEQYFGPGTRLTVT.

On this clone: In the same sample, other DNA sequences code for this CDR3. J is TRBJ1-1 and V is TRBV28; D remains ambiguous. Trimming removed 2 bases at V and 8 bases at J, with 6 bases between. CDR1 and CDR2 (germline): MDHEN, SYDVKM. The CDR3 totals 11 residues. The chain's CDR3 is CASSLGSEAFF. The CDR3 region has the DNA TGTGCCAGCAGTTTAGGGTCCGAAGCTTTCTTT.

V and J are TRBV18 and TRBJ1-1; the D is unclear. Deletions cut 3 bases from V and 0 bases from J, with 11 bases between. The CDR3 runs to 15 residues. CDR1 and CDR2 (germline): KGHSH, LQKENI. CDR3: CASSPTAEMNTEAFF. CDR3 sequence (DNA): TGTGCCAGCTCACCGACTGCAGAAATGAACACTGAAGCTTTCTTT.

The chain employs TRBV19 and TRBJ2-3, with D unclear. Trimming cost V 5 bases and J 2 bases, with 11 bases left between them. The CDR3 spans 14 residues. Germline V gene sequence: CDR1 LNHDA, CDR2 SQIVND (reference sequence). CDR3 DNA sequence: TGTGCCAGTAGTCTACTCGGGTCCACAGATACGCAGTATTTT. It codes for CASSLLGSTDTQYF. Variable domain in full (rest from reference TRBV19 and TRBJ2-3): DGGITQSPKYLFRKEGQNVTLSCEQNLNHDAMYWYRQDPGQGLRLIYYSQIVNDFQKGDIAEGYSVSREKKESFPLTVTSAQKNPTAFYLCASSLLGSTDTQYFGPGTRLTVL.

This clone occurred once. The CDR3 region has the DNA TGTGCCTGGAGTCTTTTGGGGACTAGCAGCCCGGTGGATGAGCAGTTCTTC. Protein sequence: CAWSLLGTSSPVDEQFF. The chain has TRBV30 and TRBJ2-1; 9 positions match TRBD2. V shed 2 bases, J shed 8 bases, and the junction held 16 bases outside the gene matches. Germline lookup yields CDR1 GTSNPN and CDR2 SVGIG (reference sequence). This CDR3 spans 17 amino acids.

V usage is TRBV11-2 and J usage is TRBJ2-7, with 7 bases identical to TRBD2. V was clipped by 5 bases and J by 5 bases; unmatched bases: 9. From germline, CDR1 is SGHAT and CDR2 FQNNGV. CDR3 length: 14 amino acids. The DNA for the CDR3 is TGTGCCAGCAGCCCAGAGACTAGCACGAACGAGCAGTACTTC. Translating gives CASSPETSTNEQYF.